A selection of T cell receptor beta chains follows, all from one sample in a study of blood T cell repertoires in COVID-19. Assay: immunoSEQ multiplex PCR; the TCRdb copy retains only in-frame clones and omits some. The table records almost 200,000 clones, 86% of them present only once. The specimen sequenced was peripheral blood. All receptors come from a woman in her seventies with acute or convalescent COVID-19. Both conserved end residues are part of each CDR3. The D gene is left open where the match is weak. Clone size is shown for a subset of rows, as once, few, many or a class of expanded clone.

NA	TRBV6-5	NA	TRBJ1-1	TGTGCCAGCAGTTCCGGGACACTGAACACTGAAGCTTTCTTT	CASSSGTLNTEAFF
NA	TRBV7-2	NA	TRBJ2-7	TGTGCCAGCAGCTTACAATCCATCTACGAGCAGTACTTC	CASSLQSIYEQYF
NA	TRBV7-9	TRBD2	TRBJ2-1	TGTGCCAGCAGCCGCGGGGGGACCTACAATGAGCAGTTCTTC	CASSRGGTYNEQFF
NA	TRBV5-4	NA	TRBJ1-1	TGTGCCAGCAGCTTGGTAGGGGCCCAAGCTTTCTTT	CASSLVGAQAFF
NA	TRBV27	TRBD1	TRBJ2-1	TGTGCCAGCAATTTACAGGGGAGAGCTACGAATGAGCAGTTCTTC	CASNLQGRATNEQFF
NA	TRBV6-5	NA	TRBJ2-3	TGTGCCAGCAGTTACTCCGACAGAATCCCCACAGATACGCAGTATTTT	CASSYSDRIPTDTQYF
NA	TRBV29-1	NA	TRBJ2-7	TGCAGCGTTGCTCACAGCTACGAGCAGTACTTC	CSVAHSYEQYF
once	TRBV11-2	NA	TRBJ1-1	TGTGCCAGCAGCCGCCGGGGGAGTCGGACTGAAGCTTTCTTT	CASSRRGSRTEAFF
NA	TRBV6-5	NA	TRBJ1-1	TGTGCCAGCAGTTGGCGAGGGGGGAACACTGAAGCTTTCTTT	CASSWRGGNTEAFF
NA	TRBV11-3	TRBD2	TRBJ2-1	TGTGCCAGCAGCTTAGGTAGCGGGAGGGCCGGGGAGCAGTTCTTC	CASSLGSGRAGEQFF
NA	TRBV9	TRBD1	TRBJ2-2	TGTGCCAGCAGCGTGCAGGGGGCCGGCACCGGGGAGCTGTTTTTT	CASSVQGAGTGELFF
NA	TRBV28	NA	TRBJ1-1	TGTGCCAGCAGTTTAAAGGTCCTGGGCGTGAACACTGAAGCTTTCTTT	CASSLKVLGVNTEAFF
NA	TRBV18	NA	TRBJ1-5	TGTGCCAGCTCACCAGTCGGGGGGCCTAGCAATCAGCCCCAGCATTTT	CASSPVGGPSNQPQHF
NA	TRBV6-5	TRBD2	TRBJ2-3	TGTGCCAGCAGTTACTCTAGCGGGAGCGGCACAGATACGCAGTATTTT	CASSYSSGSGTDTQYF
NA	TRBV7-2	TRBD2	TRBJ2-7	TGTGCCAGCAGCTTAGGACTAGCGGGAGCCTACGAGCAGTACTTC	CASSLGLAGAYEQYF
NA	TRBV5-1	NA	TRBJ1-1	TGCGCCAGCAGCGGTGCAGGGAACACTGAAGCTTTCTTT	CASSGAGNTEAFF
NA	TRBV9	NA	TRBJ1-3	TGTGCCAGCAGCGACAACTCTGGAAACACCATATATTTT	CASSDNSGNTIYF
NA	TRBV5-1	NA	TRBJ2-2	TGCGCCAGCAGCTTTCGCCAGGGGCCCACCGGGGAGCTGTTTTTT	CASSFRQGPTGELFF
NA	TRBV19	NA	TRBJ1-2	TGTGCCAGTAAGGGAAGGGGCACGTTCTATGGCTACACCTTC	CASKGRGTFYGYTF
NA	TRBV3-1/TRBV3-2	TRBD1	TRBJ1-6	TGTGCCAGCAGCCAAGAGGACAGGCACCTCCACTTT	CASSQEDRHLHF
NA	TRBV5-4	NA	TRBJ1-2	TGTGCCAGCAGCCCCCGAGCCCAGGGAGGTAACTATGGCTACACCTTC	CASSPRAQGGNYGYTF
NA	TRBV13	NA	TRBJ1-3	TGTGCCAGCAGCTTACGGAGGACTGGGGGAAACACCATATATTTT	CASSLRRTGGNTIYF
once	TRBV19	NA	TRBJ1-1	TGTGCCAGTAGTACCCAAATGAACACTGAAGCTTTCTTT	CASSTQMNTEAFF
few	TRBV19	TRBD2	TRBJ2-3	TGTGCCAGTAGTCCCCGCCTAGGGACTAGCGGGACTTTT	CASSPRLGTSGTF
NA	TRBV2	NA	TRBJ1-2	TGTGCCAGCAGTCCCTTTCCTAACTATGGCTACACCTTC	CASSPFPNYGYTF
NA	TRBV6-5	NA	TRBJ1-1	TGTGCCAGCAGTTCTGTACTCCGGAACACTGAAGCTTTCTTT	CASSSVLRNTEAFF
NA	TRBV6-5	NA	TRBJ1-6	TGTGCCAGCAGTTACTCTACGGGAAAAGGCTCACCCCTCCACTTT	CASSYSTGKGSPLHF
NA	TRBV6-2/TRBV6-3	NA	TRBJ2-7	TGTGCCAGCAGTGCCTCGGGAACCCACTACGAGCAGTACTTC	CASSASGTHYEQYF
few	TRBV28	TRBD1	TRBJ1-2	TGTGCCAGCAGTTTAGGCACGGCAGGGGGTAATATTTATGGCTACACCTTC	CASSLGTAGGNIYGYTF
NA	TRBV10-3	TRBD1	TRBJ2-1	TGTGCCATCAGTGAGTCTCTAGGACAGGGGATTAATGAGCAGTTCTTC	CAISESLGQGINEQFF
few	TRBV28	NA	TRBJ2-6	TGTGCCAGCAGGCCGCGGGACTCTGGGGCCAACGTCCTGACTTTC	CASRPRDSGANVLTF
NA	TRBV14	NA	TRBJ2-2	TGTGCCAGCAGCCCCACTCGAGTGACCGGGGAGCTGTTTTTT	CASSPTRVTGELFF